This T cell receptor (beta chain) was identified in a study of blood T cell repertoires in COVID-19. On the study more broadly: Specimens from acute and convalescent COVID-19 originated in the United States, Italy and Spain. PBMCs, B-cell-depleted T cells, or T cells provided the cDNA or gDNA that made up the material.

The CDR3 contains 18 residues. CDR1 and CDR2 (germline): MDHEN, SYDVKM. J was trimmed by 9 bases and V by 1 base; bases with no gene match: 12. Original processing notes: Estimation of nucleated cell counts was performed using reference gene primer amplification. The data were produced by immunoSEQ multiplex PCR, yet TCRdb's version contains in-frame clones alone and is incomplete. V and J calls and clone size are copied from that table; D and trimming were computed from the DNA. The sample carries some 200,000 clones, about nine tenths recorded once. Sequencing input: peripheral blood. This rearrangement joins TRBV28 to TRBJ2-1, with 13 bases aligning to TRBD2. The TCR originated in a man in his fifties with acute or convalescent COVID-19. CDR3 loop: CASSLFPRTSGGRGEQFF. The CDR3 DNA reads TGTGCCAGCAGTTTATTTCCCCGGACTAGCGGGGGCAGGGGTGAGCAGTTCTTC.